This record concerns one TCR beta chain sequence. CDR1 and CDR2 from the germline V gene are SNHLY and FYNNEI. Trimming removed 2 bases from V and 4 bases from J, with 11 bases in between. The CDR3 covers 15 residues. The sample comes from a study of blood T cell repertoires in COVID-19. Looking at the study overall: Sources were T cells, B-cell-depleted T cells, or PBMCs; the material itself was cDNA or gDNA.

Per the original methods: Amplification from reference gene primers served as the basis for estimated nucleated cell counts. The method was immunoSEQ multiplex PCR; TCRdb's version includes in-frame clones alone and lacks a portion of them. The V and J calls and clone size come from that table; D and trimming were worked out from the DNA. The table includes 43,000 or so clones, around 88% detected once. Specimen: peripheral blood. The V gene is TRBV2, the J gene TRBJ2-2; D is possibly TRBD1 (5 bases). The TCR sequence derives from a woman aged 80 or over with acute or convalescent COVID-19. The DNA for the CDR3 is TGTGCCAGCAGTGAACAGGATCAGGGCACCGGGGAGCTGTTTTTT. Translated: CASSEQDQGTGELFF.